This TCR beta chain was observed in a study of blood T cell repertoires in COVID-19. Across the whole study: COVID-19 samples from acute and convalescent phases originated in the United States, Italy and Spain. T cells, B-cell-depleted T cells, or PBMCs provided the cDNA or gDNA that served as material.

Here immunoSEQ multiplex PCR was the method, and the copy in TCRdb shows in-frame clones only, minus some. This sample has approximately 46,000 clones, with roughly 85% found just once. The trim removed 0 bases at V and 1 base at J, leaving 11 bases unmatched. CDR1 is MNHEY and CDR2 is SVGEGT in the germline V gene. This CDR3 is built from 18 residues. The sample consisted of peripheral blood. V is TRBV6-2 or TRBV6-3 and J is TRBJ1-2; 7 bases fit TRBD1. This TCR came from a human donor in a cohort sampled during active COVID-19. CDR3 sequence: CASSYSRQGNLINYGYTF. For the CDR3, the DNA is TGTGCCAGCAGTTACTCGAGACAGGGAAACCTTATTAACTATGGCTACACCTTC.